This is a list of T cell receptor beta chains from one sample in a study of early T cells in non-severe SARS-CoV-2 infection. TCRdb recomputed calls from the 5' RACE reads with MiXCR, one row per CDR3 protein. The data hold 40,000 to 45,000 distinct CDR3 sequences, with around 6.3% observed a single time. The sequencing used whole blood, collected at baseline. The receptor set was obtained from an adult who was a healthcare worker with PCR-confirmed SARS-CoV-2 infection or an uninfected control (not recorded which). The conserved cysteine and the conserved F or W are not part of the CDR3 here. Each record gives: J gene, CDR3 length, V gene, CDR3 protein.

>TRBJ2-5|10|TRBV12-3/TRBV12-4
ASSLDQETQY
>TRBJ2-3|12|TRBV7-2
ASSSRYRADTQY
>TRBJ2-5|12|TRBV28
ASRQGAFQETQY
>TRBJ2-7|15|TRBV4-2
ASSQAFPGTGVYEQY
>TRBJ2-7|10|TRBV7-2
ASSYPSYEQY
>TRBJ1-1|15|TRBV21-1
ASSKESNGQGNTEAF
>TRBJ2-3|12|TRBV9
ASSVLKSTDTQY
>TRBJ2-1|14|TRBV11-2
ASSLTWTAGYNEQF
>TRBJ1-4|14|TRBV5-1
ASSEGRGATNEKLF
>TRBJ2-1|13|TRBV12-3/TRBV12-4
ASSLGQSSYNEQF
>TRBJ1-1|13|TRBV2
ASSPSRRAWAEAF
>TRBJ2-7|11|TRBV28
ASSPPRSYEQY
>TRBJ2-7|10|TRBV6-2/TRBV6-3
ASSYTNYEQY
>TRBJ1-4|11|TRBV18
ASSLYDSEKLF
>TRBJ2-7|13|TRBV6-2/TRBV6-3
ASSNPGTGAYEQY
>TRBJ1-5|12|TRBV7-9
ASSPPTVTQPQH
>TRBJ1-3|14|TRBV9
ASSVERITSGNTIY
>TRBJ2-3|13|TRBV7-2
ASSLVLRSTDTQY
>TRBJ1-1|12|TRBV20-1
SARYEGRGSEAF
>TRBJ2-5|13|TRBV3-1
ASRLLAGTQETQY
>TRBJ2-7|12|TRBV5-4
ASSFGGSSYEQY
>TRBJ2-1|12|TRBV29-1
SVEGGNQYNEQF
>TRBJ2-1|14|TRBV7-2
ASSLARDMALNEQF
>TRBJ2-1|13|TRBV5-6
ASSSYSSSYNEQF
>TRBJ2-5|10|TRBV6-5
ASSQNQETQY
>TRBJ1-2|11|TRBV29-1
SVEDGRGKGYT
>TRBJ2-3|11|TRBV28
ATAAGGTDTQY
>TRBJ2-1|11|TRBV3-1
ASSQNDRNEQF
>TRBJ2-3|14|TRBV6-5
ASSYSVSGSTDTQY
>TRBJ1-4|11|TRBV7-2
ASRRGGNEKLF
>TRBJ2-7|10|TRBV3-1
ASSRGVNEQY
>TRBJ1-2|11|TRBV9
ASSPAGAYGYT
>TRBJ1-2|10|TRBV7-9
ASSRYTDGYT
>TRBJ2-5|13|TRBV7-9
ASSPPGGGRETQY
>TRBJ2-7|12|TRBV6-2/TRBV6-3
AINPSGPNYEQY
>TRBJ2-2|18|TRBV7-2
ASSLESGHTLRITTGELF